This T cell receptor (beta chain) stems from a study of Ad26.COV2.S vaccination and SARS-CoV-2 variants. Germline V CDR1 and CDR2: KGHDR, SFDVKD. Trimming shortened V by 9 bases and J by 1 base, and 11 bases separated the two germline ends. The CDR3 sequence is 13 residues long. Sequencing used immunoSEQ multiplex PCR; TCRdb keeps in-frame clones, though not all of them. The sample has approximately 500,000 clones; around nine tenths are singletons. Treatment meaning: over 15 received Ad26.COV2.S at low or high dose, single or two shots; several received placebo; per-sample allocation not given. Vaccine and placebo recipients were sampled on day 63 after the first injection.

The source was peripheral blood, collected in a trial of Ad26.COV2.S vaccine versus placebo. This chain joins TRBV24-1 and TRBJ1-2; D is unresolved. This clonotype was obtained from a person between 18 and 65 years old who received the Ad26.COV2.S COVID-19 vaccine or a placebo. Here the CDR3 DNA reads TGTGCCACCGGTGGCGGAGGTAACTATGGCTACACCTTC. The encoded protein is CATGGGGNYGYTF.